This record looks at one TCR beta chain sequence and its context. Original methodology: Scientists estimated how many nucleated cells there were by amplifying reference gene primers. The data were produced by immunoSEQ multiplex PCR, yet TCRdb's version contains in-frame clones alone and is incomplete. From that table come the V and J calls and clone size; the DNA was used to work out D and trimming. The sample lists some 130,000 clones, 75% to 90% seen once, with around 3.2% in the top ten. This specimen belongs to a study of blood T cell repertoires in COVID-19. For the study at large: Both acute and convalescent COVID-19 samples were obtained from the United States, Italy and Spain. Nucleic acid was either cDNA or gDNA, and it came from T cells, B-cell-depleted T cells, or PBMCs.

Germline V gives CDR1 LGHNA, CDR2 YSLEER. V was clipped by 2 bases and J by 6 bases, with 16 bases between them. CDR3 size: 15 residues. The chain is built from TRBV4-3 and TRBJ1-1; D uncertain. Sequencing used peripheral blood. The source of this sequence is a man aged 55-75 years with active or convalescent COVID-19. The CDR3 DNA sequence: TGCGCCAGCAGCCAATCCGTCGCCCGGGTGGCTGAAGCTTTCTTT. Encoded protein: CASSQSVARVAEAFF.